This TCR beta chain originates from a study of blood T cell repertoires in COVID-19. Study details: The origin of the acute and convalescent COVID-19 samples was the United States, Italy and Spain. Sample material is recorded as cDNA or gDNA derived from T cells, B-cell-depleted T cells, or PBMCs.

Authors' data handling: Reference gene primer amplification gave nucleated cell count estimates. Generated by immunoSEQ multiplex PCR, the TCRdb table keeps only in-frame clones and is missing some. V and J calls and clone size come straight from that table; D and trimming were deduced from the DNA. The sample carries more than 95,000 clones, about 89% recorded once. Notes on this clone: Other DNA sequences in the same sample also yield this CDR3.

This CDR3 spans 15 amino acids. Germline loops: CDR1 SGHRS, CDR2 YFSETQ. V lost 1 base and J 0 bases, leaving 8 bases between the germline ends. Sequenced sample: peripheral blood. The receptor comes from a human donor in a cohort sampled during active COVID-19. The chain recombines TRBV5-1 with TRBJ2-1; a possible D gene is TRBD1 (5 bases). This CDR3 is CASSLQGGSYNEQFF. The CDR3 DNA reads TGCGCCAGCAGCTTGCAGGGCGGCTCCTACAATGAGCAGTTCTTC.